This TCR beta chain was profiled in a study of regulatory T cells in long-lasting Graves disease. Study conclusions and caveats: Patients whose Graves' disease persisted exhibited lower TCR diversity than those newly diagnosed.

Details on this clonotype: The antigen is undetermined.

Time point: newly diagnosed GD, antithyroid drugs for less than 3 months. Extracted PBMC RNA gave rise to the TCR library. Patients with Graves' disease were diagnosed by American Thyroid Association guidelines. Through Arm-PCR of CDR3 regions and iRepertoire HTBI primers, TCR beta libraries were built. TCRdb itself ran the multiplex PCR reads through MiXCR, one entry per CDR3 protein. The table has roughly 610,000 distinct CDR3 sequences, 15% to 20% seen once. Germline V gene sequence: CDR1 SGHVS, CDR2 FQNEAQ. The CDR3 length is 16 residues. The V gene end was trimmed by 1 base and the J gene end by 4 bases; junction bases not matched to a gene: 8. Another study also made use of these data, one on T cells in Graves' hyperthyroidism and ophthalmopathy. That report adds: HTBI primers were used for first-round RT-PCR of the TCR CDR3. The model identified upcoming ophthalmopathy a median around 6 months ahead of onset.

The V gene is TRBV7-8, the J gene TRBJ1-2, with 8 bases aligning to TRBD1. This TCR derives from a woman in her 30s with Graves disease. Sequences were derived from peripheral blood mononuclear cells (PBMCs), sampled at new diagnosis, from a patient treated with antithyroid drugs. This chain's CDR3 is CASSLVPGGSIYGYTF. CDR3 DNA: TGTGCCAGCAGCTTAGTCCCAGGGGGCTCAATCTATGGCTACACCTTC.